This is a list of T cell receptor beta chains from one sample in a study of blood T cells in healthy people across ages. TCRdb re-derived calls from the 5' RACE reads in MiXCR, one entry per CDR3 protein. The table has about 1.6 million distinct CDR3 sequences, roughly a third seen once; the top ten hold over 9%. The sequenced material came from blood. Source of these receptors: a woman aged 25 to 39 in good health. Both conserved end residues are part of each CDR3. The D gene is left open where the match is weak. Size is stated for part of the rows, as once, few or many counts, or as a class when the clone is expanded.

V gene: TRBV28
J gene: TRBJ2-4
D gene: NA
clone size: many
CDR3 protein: CASGGQVPLAKNIQYF
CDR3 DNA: TGTGCCAGCGGGGGACAAGTCCCCCTAGCCAAAAACATTCAGTACTTC

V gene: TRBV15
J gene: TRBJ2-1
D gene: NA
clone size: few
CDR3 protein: CATSRQVYNEQFF
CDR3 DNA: TGTGCCACCAGCAGACAAGTCTACAATGAGCAGTTCTTC

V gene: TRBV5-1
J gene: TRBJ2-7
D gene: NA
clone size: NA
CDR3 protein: CASSLGGRQPYEQYF
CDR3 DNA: TGCGCCAGCAGCTTGGGGGGGCGGCAGCCCTACGAGCAGTACTTC

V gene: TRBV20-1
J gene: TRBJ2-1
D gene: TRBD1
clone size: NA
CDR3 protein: CSANRGSYNEQFF
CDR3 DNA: TGCAGTGCGAACAGGGGGTCCTACAATGAGCAGTTCTTC

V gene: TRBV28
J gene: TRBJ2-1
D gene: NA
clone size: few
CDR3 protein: CASSSAGARNEQFF
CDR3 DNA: TGTGCCAGCAGTTCGGCAGGGGCCCGCAATGAGCAGTTCTTC

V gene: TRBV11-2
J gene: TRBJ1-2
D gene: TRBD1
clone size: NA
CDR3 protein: CASSSLGQGGRKANYGYTF
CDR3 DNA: TGTGCCAGCAGTTCCCTCGGACAGGGAGGGAGAAAAGCTAACTATGGCTACACCTTC

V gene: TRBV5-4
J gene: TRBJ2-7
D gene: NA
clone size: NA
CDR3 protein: CASSFTGNDEQYF
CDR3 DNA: TGTGCCAGCAGCTTTACCGGAAACGACGAGCAGTACTTC

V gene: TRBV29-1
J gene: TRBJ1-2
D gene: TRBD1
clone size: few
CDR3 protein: CSARLQGAFGYTF
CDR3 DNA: TGCAGCGCCAGATTGCAGGGGGCATTTGGCTACACCTTC

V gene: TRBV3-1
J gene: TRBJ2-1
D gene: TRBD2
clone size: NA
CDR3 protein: CASSRREAYNEQFF
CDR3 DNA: TGTGCCAGCAGCCGGCGGGAGGCCTACAATGAGCAGTTCTTC

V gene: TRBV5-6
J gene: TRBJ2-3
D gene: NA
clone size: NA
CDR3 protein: CASASSLFEGAATDTQYF
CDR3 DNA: TGTGCCAGTGCTAGCAGCTTGTTCGAGGGAGCGGCCACAGATACGCAGTATTTT

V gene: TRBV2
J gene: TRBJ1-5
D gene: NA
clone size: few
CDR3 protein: CASSVTGNQPQHF
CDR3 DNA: TGTGCCAGCAGTGTTACAGGCAATCAGCCCCAGCATTTT

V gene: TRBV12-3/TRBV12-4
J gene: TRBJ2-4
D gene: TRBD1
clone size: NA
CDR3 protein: CASSSGGLAKNIQYF
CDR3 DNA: TGTGCCAGCAGTTCAGGGGGCCTGGCCAAAAACATTCAGTACTTC

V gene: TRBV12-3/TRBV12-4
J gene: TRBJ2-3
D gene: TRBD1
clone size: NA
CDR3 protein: CASRPGQGARDTQYF
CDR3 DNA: TGTGCCAGCAGGCCGGGACAGGGGGCAAGAGATACGCAGTATTTT

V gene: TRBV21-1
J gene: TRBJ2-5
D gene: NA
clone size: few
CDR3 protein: CASSSREGVRQLIETQYF
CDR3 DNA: TGTGCCAGCAGCAGCCGGGAGGGAGTACGACAGTTAATAGAGACCCAGTACTTC

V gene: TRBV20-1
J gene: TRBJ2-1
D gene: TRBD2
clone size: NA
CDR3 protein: CSARDLAELHNEQFF
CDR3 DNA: TGCAGTGCTAGAGATCTAGCGGAGCTTCACAATGAGCAGTTCTTC

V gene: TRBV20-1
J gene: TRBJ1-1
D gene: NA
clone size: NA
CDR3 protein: CSARDRRGYNTEAFF
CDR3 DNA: TGCAGTGCTAGAGACAGGCGAGGCTATAACACTGAAGCTTTCTTT

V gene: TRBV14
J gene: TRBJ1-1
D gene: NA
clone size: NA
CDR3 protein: CASSPGTRRLFHTEAFF
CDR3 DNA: TGTGCCAGCAGCCCGGGGACGAGACGATTATTTCACACTGAAGCTTTCTTT

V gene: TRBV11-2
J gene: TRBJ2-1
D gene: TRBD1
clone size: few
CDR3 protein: CASSSAGTGRYEQFF
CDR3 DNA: TGTGCCAGCAGCTCCGCCGGGACAGGGAGGTATGAGCAGTTCTTC

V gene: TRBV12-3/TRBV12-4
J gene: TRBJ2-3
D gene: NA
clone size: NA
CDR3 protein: CASSLGPQLGEDTDTQYF
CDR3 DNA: TGTGCCAGCAGTTTGGGGCCTCAACTAGGGGAGGATACAGATACGCAGTATTTT

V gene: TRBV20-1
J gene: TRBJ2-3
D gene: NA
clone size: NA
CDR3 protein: CSAGEAQSSTDTQYF
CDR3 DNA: TGCAGTGCGGGAGAAGCCCAGAGTAGCACAGATACGCAGTATTTT

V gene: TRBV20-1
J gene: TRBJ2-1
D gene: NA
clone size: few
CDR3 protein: CSARDWGTYNEQFF
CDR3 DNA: TGCAGTGCTAGAGACTGGGGGACCTACAATGAGCAGTTCTTC

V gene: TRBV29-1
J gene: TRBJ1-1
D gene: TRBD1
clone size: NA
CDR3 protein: CSVERQGVTEAFF
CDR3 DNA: TGCAGCGTAGAAAGACAGGGGGTAACTGAAGCTTTCTTT

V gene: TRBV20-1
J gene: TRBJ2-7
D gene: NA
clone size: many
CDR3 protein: CSARDRRGQYEQYF
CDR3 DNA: TGCAGTGCTAGAGATCGACGAGGGCAATACGAGCAGTACTTC

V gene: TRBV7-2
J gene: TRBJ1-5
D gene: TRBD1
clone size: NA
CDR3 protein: CASSLPDRVQPQHF
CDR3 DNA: TGTGCCAGCAGCCTACCGGACAGGGTTCAGCCCCAGCATTTT

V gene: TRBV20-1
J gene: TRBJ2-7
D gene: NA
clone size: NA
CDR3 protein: CSATLRSEMGPYEQYF
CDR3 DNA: TGCAGTGCAACGCTACGCTCGGAGATGGGCCCCTACGAGCAGTACTTC

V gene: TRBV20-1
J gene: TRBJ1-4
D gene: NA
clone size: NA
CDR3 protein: CSARGIGGHATNEKLFF
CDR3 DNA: TGCAGTGCTAGAGGTATCGGGGGCCATGCAACTAATGAAAAACTGTTTTTT

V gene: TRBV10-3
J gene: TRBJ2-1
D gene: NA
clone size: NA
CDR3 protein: CAISDRPLSSYNEQFF
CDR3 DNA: TGTGCCATCAGTGACAGGCCTCTGAGCTCCTACAATGAGCAGTTCTTC

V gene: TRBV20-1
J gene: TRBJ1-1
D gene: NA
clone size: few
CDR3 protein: CSAPENWNTEAFF
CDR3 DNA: TGCAGTGCTCCTGAGAATTGGAACACTGAAGCTTTCTTT

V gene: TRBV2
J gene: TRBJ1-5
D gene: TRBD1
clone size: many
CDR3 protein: CASMDRQWGNQPQHF
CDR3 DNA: TGTGCCAGCATGGACAGGCAATGGGGCAATCAGCCCCAGCATTTT

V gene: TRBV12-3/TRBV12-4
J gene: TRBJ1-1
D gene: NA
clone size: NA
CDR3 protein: CASSTELNTEAFF
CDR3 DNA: TGTGCCAGCAGTACTGAGCTGAACACTGAAGCTTTCTTT

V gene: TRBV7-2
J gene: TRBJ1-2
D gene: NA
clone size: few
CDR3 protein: CASSLAQGFVEGYTF
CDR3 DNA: TGTGCCAGCAGCTTAGCGCAGGGCTTCGTCGAGGGCTACACCTTC

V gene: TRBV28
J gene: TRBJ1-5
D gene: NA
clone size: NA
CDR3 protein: CTSSLVSGLDGYSNQPQHF
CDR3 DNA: TGTACCAGCAGTTTGGTCTCGGGACTTGATGGGTATAGCAATCAGCCCCAGCATTTT

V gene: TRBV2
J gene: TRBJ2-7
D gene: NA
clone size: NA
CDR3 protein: CASTVRGLGSYEQYF
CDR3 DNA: TGTGCCAGCACCGTCCGGGGATTGGGCTCCTACGAGCAGTACTTC

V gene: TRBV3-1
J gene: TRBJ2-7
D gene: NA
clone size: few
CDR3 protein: CASSQDRGGGSYNEQYF
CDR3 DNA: TGTGCCAGCAGCCAAGATCGAGGCGGGGGCTCCTACAATGAGCAGTACTTC

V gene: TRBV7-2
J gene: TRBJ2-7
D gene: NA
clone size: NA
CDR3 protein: CASSLEGRGDEQYF
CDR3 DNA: TGTGCCAGCAGCTTAGAAGGTAGGGGCGACGAGCAGTACTTC

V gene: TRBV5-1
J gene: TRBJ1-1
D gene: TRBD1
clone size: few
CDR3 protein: CASSLLQGPNTEAFF
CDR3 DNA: TGCGCCAGCAGCTTACTACAGGGGCCGAACACTGAAGCTTTCTTT

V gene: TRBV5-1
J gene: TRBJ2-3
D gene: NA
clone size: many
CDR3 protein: CASSPTADTQYF
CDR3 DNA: TGCGCCAGCAGCCCGACGGCAGATACGCAGTATTTT

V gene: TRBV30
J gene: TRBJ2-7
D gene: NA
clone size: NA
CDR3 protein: CAWSVQGIYEQYF
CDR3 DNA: TGTGCCTGGAGTGTACAAGGGATCTACGAGCAGTACTTC

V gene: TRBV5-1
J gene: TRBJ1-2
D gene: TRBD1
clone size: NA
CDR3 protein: CASTPGQGDYYGYTF
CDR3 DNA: TGCGCCAGCACCCCGGGACAGGGCGATTACTATGGCTACACCTTC

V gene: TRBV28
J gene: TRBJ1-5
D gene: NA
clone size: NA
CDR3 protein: CASSFNRDSNQPQHF
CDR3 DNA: TGTGCCAGCAGTTTTAACAGGGATAGCAATCAGCCCCAGCATTTT

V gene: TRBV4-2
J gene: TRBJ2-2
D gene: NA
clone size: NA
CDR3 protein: CASSQDSFYDRAWELFF
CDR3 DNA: TGTGCCAGCAGCCAAGATTCGTTTTACGACCGGGCTTGGGAGCTGTTTTTT

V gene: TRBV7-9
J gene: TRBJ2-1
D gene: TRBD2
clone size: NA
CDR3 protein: CASSSAGLAGREQFF
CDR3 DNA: TGTGCTAGCAGCTCGGCCGGACTAGCGGGCAGGGAGCAGTTCTTC

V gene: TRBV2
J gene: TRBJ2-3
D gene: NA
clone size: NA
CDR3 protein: CASSRDRSRDTQYF
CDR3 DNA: TGTGCCAGCAGTCGTGACAGGTCGAGAGATACGCAGTATTTT

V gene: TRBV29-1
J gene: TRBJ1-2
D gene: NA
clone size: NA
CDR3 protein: CSVEDWRGGYTF
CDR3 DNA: TGCAGCGTTGAAGATTGGAGGGGTGGCTACACCTTC

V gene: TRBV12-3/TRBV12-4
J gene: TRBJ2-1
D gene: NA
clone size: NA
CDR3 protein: CASSLRDLAEQFF
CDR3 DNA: TGTGCCAGCAGTCTAAGGGACTTGGCCGAGCAGTTCTTC

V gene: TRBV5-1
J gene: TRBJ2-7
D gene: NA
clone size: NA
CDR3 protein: CASSGQGTGEQYF
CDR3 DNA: TGCGCCAGCAGCGGACAAGGGACGGGCGAGCAGTACTTC

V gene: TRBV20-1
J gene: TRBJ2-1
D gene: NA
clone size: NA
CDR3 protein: CSARDGADYNEQFF
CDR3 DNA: TGCAGTGCTAGAGATGGGGCAGATTACAATGAGCAGTTCTTC

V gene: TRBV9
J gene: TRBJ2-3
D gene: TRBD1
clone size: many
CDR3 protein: CASSVGNRGGTDTQYF
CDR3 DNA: TGTGCCAGCAGCGTAGGAAACAGGGGGGGCACAGATACGCAGTATTTT

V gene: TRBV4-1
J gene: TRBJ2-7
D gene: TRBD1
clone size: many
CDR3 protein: CASSQDRRQGSYEQYF
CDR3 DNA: TGCGCCAGCAGCCAAGATAGGCGACAGGGCTCCTACGAGCAGTACTTC

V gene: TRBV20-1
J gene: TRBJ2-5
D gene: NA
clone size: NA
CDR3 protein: CSARVGGGEGGTQYF
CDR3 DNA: TGCAGTGCTAGAGTAGGCGGGGGAGAGGGGGGGACCCAGTACTTC

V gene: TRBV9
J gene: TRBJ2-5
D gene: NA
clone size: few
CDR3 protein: CASSGVYPGYETQYF
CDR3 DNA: TGTGCCAGCAGCGGAGTTTATCCAGGGTACGAGACCCAGTACTTC

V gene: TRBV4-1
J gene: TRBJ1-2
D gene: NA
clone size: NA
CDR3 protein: CASSPPGATYGYTF
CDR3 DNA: TGCGCCAGCAGCCCCCCAGGGGCTACCTATGGCTACACCTTC

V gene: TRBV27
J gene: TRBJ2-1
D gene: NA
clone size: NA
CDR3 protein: CATRPSSGPTGEQFF
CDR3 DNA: TGTGCCACTCGCCCCTCGTCCGGGCCCACTGGGGAGCAGTTCTTC

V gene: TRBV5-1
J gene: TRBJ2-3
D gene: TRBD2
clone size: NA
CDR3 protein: CASSLVVAGVNADTQYF
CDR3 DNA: TGCGCCAGCAGCTTGGTGGTAGCGGGAGTTAACGCAGATACGCAGTATTTT

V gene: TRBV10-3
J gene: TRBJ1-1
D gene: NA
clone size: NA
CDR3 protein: CAISVERHTNTEAFF
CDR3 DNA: TGTGCCATCAGTGTAGAGAGGCACACGAACACTGAAGCTTTCTTT

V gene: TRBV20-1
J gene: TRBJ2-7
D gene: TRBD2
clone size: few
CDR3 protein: CSAARLAGDYEQYF
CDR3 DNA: TGCAGTGCTGCAAGACTAGCGGGAGACTACGAGCAGTACTTC

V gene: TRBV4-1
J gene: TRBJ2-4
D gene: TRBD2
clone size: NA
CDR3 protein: CASSQPTSGRAKNIQYF
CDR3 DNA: TGCGCCAGCAGCCAACCTACTAGCGGGAGAGCCAAAAACATTCAGTACTTC

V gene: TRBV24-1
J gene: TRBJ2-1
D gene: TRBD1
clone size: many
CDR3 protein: CATSDSGQGTYNEQFF
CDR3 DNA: TGTGCCACCAGTGATTCCGGACAGGGCACCTACAATGAGCAGTTCTTC

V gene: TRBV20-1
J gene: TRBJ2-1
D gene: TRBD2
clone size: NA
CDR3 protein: CSARSTSGTYNEQFF
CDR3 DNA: TGCAGTGCTCGTTCGACTAGCGGGACTTACAATGAGCAGTTCTTC